The entry below gives a single T cell receptor (beta chain) sequence along with its context. What it binds is unknown. The same CDR3 arises from other DNA sequences in this sample as well. The sample is drawn from a study of CD8+ T cells in alopecia areata. Findings of the study overall: Normal scalp showed lower clonality than lesional scalp, especially alopecia totalis/universalis. A large proportion of expanded lesional clones were detected persisting in scalp and blood during tofacitinib. The study found TCR sharing across patients less clear than in mice, possibly for HLA reasons.

RNA, once extracted, was reverse transcribed into cDNA for use as the sequencing template. TCRdb keeps only in-frame clones here, not all; method: immunoSEQ multiplex PCR. This sample has about 210,000 clones, with over 60% found just once. The V gene lost 3 bases and the J gene lost 1 base, with 3 bases spanning the gap. The CDR3 spans 12 residues. Germline V CDR1 and CDR2: ENHRY, SYGVKD. Specified treatment: oral pan-JAK inhibitor, 5-10 mg twice daily. The investigators collected lesional scalp punch biopsies and peripheral blood from alopecia areata patients. The rearrangement uses TRBV10-3 and TRBJ1-1; no definite D call. Sequencing was performed on CD4+ T cells sorted from blood, taken at week 44, from a patient treated with tofacitinib. This TCR came from a human donor with alopecia areata. The CDR3 region is CAISDRNTEAFF. CDR3 DNA: TGTGCCATCAGTGACCGGAACACTGAAGCTTTCTTT.